The 22 T cell receptor beta chains given below trace back to one sample, sequenced in a study of identical twins. TCRdb independently ran MiXCR on the 5' RACE reads; one entry per CDR3 protein. Found here are 600,000 to 850,000 distinct CDR3 sequences, about 18% of them singletons; the top ten hold about an eighth. The same sample was also used in a study of T cells expressing NK-cell markers.

Sequencing input: PBMCs. These receptors were obtained from a woman younger than 30 in good health.

This clonotype was recorded a few times. V is TRBV11-2 and J is TRBJ1-1; D not resolved. Germline lookup yields CDR1 SGHAT and CDR2 FQNNGV. This CDR3 contains 15 residues. The ends were cut back, 0 bases at V and 1 base at J, with 9 bases in the middle. The CDR3 region is CASSLDHRANTEAFF. The CDR3 DNA is TGTGCCAGCAGCTTAGATCACAGAGCGAACACTGAAGCTTTCTTT.

This clonotype was counted a few times. The genes are TRBV11-2 and TRBJ1-1; perhaps TRBD1 as D (6 bases). V shed 5 bases and J shed 3 bases, with 7 bases lying between them. The CDR3 totals 12 residues. The germline CDR1 and CDR2 sequences are SGHAT and FQNNGV. CDR3 nucleotide sequence: TGTGCCAGCAGCGACAGGCACACTGAAGCTTTCTTT. Translating it yields CASSDRHTEAFF.

The V call is TRBV6-1, the J call TRBJ1-1, with 7 bases fitting TRBD1. Germline V gene data show CDR1 as MNHNS and CDR2 as SASEGT. There are 14 residues in the CDR3. Unmatched junction bases numbered 7, after V lost 2 bases and J lost 7 bases. CDR3 sequence reads: CASSEQNGDSEAFF. The DNA for the CDR3 is TGTGCCAGCAGTGAACAGAATGGGGACAGTGAAGCTTTCTTT.

The V and J genes are TRBV5-1 and TRBJ1-1, with TRBD1 matching 7 bases. CDR1 SGHRS and CDR2 YFSETQ come from the germline V gene. This CDR3 has 14 residues. V dropped 4 bases and J dropped 5; count of bases not matched to a gene: 8. CDR3 DNA sequence: TGCGCCAGCAGCCCAGGGGGGGCTTGGACTGAAGCTTTCTTT. This encodes CASSPGGAWTEAFF.

The J gene is TRBJ2-3, the V gene TRBV9; 10 bases map to TRBD2. The CDR3 runs 16 residues. Germline CDR1 SGDLS, CDR2 YYNGEE. The ends lost 2 bases at V and 1 base at J; junction bases unmatched: 4. In nucleotides, the CDR3 is TGTGCCAGCAGCGTGGCCACTAGCGGGGGCACAGATACGCAGTATTTT. Translation gives CASSVATSGGTDTQYF.

The chain has TRBV27 and TRBJ2-7; D gene uncertain. CDR3 length equals 14 residues. CDR1 MNHEY and CDR2 SMNVEV come from the germline V gene (reference sequence). V lost 5 bases to trimming and J lost 2 bases, with 13 bases between them. The CDR3 loop is CASSPVSFPYEQYF. In DNA form, the CDR3 reads TGTGCCAGCAGTCCGGTCAGTTTTCCCTACGAGCAGTACTTC.

In its sample, this clonotype was seen a few times. The genes are TRBV20-1 and TRBJ2-1; D gene ambiguous. This CDR3 spans 11 amino acids. Germline V gene sequence: CDR1 DFQATT, CDR2 SNEGSKA (reference sequence). V gave up 7 bases and J gave up 5 bases, with 9 bases separating them. CDR3 protein: CSVGQDNEQFF. The CDR3 DNA reads as TGCAGTGTAGGGCAAGACAATGAGCAGTTCTTC.

CDR3 coding DNA: TGCAGCGTTTCCCGGGACAGGGGTGTGCCAGATACGCAGTATTTT. It encodes CSVSRDRGVPDTQYF. The V gene is TRBV29-1, the J gene TRBJ2-3; 10 bases line up with TRBD1. Germline trimming cut 5 bases from V and 4 bases from J; bases unmatched to any gene: 9. Germline V gene data show CDR1 as SQVTM and CDR2 as ANQGSEA. This CDR3 region has 15 residues.

The rearrangement joins TRBV3-1 to TRBJ2-5, with 9 bases that match TRBD1. The CDR3 length is 16 residues. V gave up 4 bases and J gave up 0 bases; unmatched junction bases: 6. Germline V gene data show CDR1 as LGHDT and CDR2 as YNNKEL (reference sequence). The DNA of the CDR3 is TGTGCCAGCAGCCTCGGGACAGGGAACAACCAAGAGACCCAGTACTTC. This translates into CASSLGTGNNQETQYF.

This clonotype was detected only a few times. The chain combines TRBV29-1 with TRBJ1-4; unclear D gene. CDR1 is SQVTM, CDR2 ANQGSEA, per germline. The CDR3 is 13 residues long. Trimming stripped 7 bases from V and 5 bases from J, with 14 bases between. The CDR3 DNA follows: TGCAGCGCCTTAGAGCCTGAAAATGAAAAACTGTTTTTT. Protein product: CSALEPENEKLFF.

This clonotype showed up just a few times. V is TRBV7-9 and J is TRBJ1-2; D is ambiguous. Germline CDR1 SEHNR, CDR2 FQNEAQ (reference sequence). The ends were cut back, 4 bases at V and 0 bases at J, with 15 bases in the middle. This CDR3 has 16 residues. The CDR3 DNA reads TGTGCCAGCAGCTCGACCTTGAGTGTTTCTAACTATGGCTACACCTTC. This gives the protein CASSSTLSVSNYGYTF. Drawing the rest from reference TRBV7-9 and TRBJ1-2, the complete variable domain is DTGVSQNPRHKITKRGQNVTFRCDPISEHNRLYWYRQTLGQGPEFLTYFQNEAQLEKSRLLSDRFSAERPKGSFSTLEIQRTEQGDSAMYLCASSSTLSVSNYGYTFGSGTRLTVV.

This clonotype was detected a few times. This chain uses TRBV7-3 with TRBJ2-3; D is unclear. This CDR3 has 16 amino acids. Trimming took off 2 bases at V and 1 base at J, with 13 bases between the two ends. Germline values: CDR1 SGHTA, CDR2 FQGTGA. CDR3 region: CASSLDGVGGTDTQYF. In DNA form, the CDR3 reads TGTGCCAGCAGCTTAGATGGGGTTGGGGGCACAGATACGCAGTATTTT.

This clonotype was detected only a few times. This chain links TRBV10-3 with TRBJ2-7, with D perhaps being TRBD1 or TRBD2 (5 bases each). The CDR3 consists of 14 residues. CDR1 is ENHRY and CDR2 is SYGVKD in the germline V gene. V was cut by 7 bases and J by 0 bases, with 13 bases left in between. The DNA for the CDR3 is TGTGCCATCACCTCGGACACTAGCTCCTACGAGCAGTACTTC. This codes for CAITSDTSSYEQYF.

In regard to this clonotype: At one end, the junction sequence differs from germline, possibly due to a read error. The rearrangement joins TRBV7-8 to TRBJ2-1; D is uncertain. The CDR3 runs to 17 residues. The germline gives CDR1 SGHVS, CDR2 FQNEAQ. In DNA, the CDR3 is TGTGCCAGCAGTTTAGGAGAGTCGGCAAGACACTACAATGAGCAGTTCTTC. Translated: CASSLGESARHYNEQFF. The complete variable domain, with remaining parts taken from reference TRBV7-8 and TRBJ2-1, reads GAGVSQSPRYKVAKRGQDVALRCDPISGHVSLFWYQQALGQGPEFLTYFQNEAQLDKSGLPSDRFFAERPEGSVSTLKIQRTQQEDSAVYLCASSLGESARHYNEQFFGPGTRLTVL.

The chain couples TRBV7-3 to TRBJ2-3, with 9 bases identical to TRBD2. The CDR3 sequence is 17 residues long. J lost 6 bases, V lost 5 bases, and 15 bases had no gene match. CDR1 is SGHTA and CDR2 is FQGTGA in the germline V gene. The CDR3 bases are TGTGCCAGCAGCCTACAAGCGCGGGGGGGCCTATTTGATACGCAGTATTTT. This sequence encodes CASSLQARGGLFDTQYF.

This clonotype has more than one count but fewer than ten. The rearrangement joins TRBV20-1 to TRBJ1-1, with 12 bases that match TRBD1. The ends lost 6 bases at V and 3 bases at J; junction bases unmatched: 26. Germline CDR1 DFQATT, CDR2 SNEGSKA (reference sequence). The CDR3 has 21 residues. The CDR3 coding sequence is TGCAGTGCCCGAATAATGACTCTTACCCCGGGACAGGGGGCTAGGGACACTGAAGCTTTCTTT. This gives the protein CSARIMTLTPGQGARDTEAFF.

The CDR3 is CASSRSPQRDEQFF. The CDR3 DNA follows: TGTGCCAGCAGTAGAAGCCCCCAACGGGATGAGCAGTTCTTC. This chain uses TRBV12-3 or TRBV12-4 with TRBJ2-1; D unclear. Trimming shortened V by 5 bases and J by 8 bases, and 16 bases separated the two germline ends. This CDR3 has 14 residues.

The table lists this clonotype with a few counts. DNA of the CDR3: TGCAGTGCCAGCGGGGCGCTGAATTCACCCCTCCACTTT. This codes for CSASGALNSPLHF. This chain joins TRBV20-1 and TRBJ1-6; the D gene is possibly TRBD1 (5 bases). Germline values: CDR1 DFQATT, CDR2 SNEGSKA (reference sequence). The CDR3 consists of 13 residues. With 6 bases removed from V and 7 bases from J, the gap between germline ends came to 13 bases.

This chain joins TRBV5-1 and TRBJ2-1; 9 bases map to TRBD2. Germline V gene sequence: CDR1 SGHRS, CDR2 YFSETQ. The CDR3 length is 15 residues. Germline trimming cut 4 bases from V and 7 bases from J; bases unmatched to any gene: 9. The CDR3 DNA sequence: TGCGCCAGCAGCCAAATAGCGGGAGCGGGAAATGAGCAGTTCTTC. Translated, it gives CASSQIAGAGNEQFF. The full variable domain, rest sourced from reference TRBV5-1 and TRBJ2-1, is KAGVTQTPRYLIKTRGQQVTLSCSPISGHRSVSWYQQTPGQGLQFLFEYFSETQRNKGNFPGRFSGRQFSNSRSEMNVSTLELGDSALYLCASSQIAGAGNEQFFGPGTRLTVL.

The chain couples TRBV12-3 or TRBV12-4 to TRBJ1-1, with D maybe TRBD1 (5 bases). The CDR3 consists of 12 residues. V was cut by 2 bases and J by 10 bases, with 11 bases left in between. The CDR3 is CASSLQGAGAFF. The CDR3 DNA sequence: TGTGCCAGCAGTTTACAGGGAGCCGGAGCTTTCTTT.

The chain has TRBV29-1 and TRBJ2-1; 9 bases fit TRBD2. Trimming took 3 bases from V and 9 from J; bases not matched to a gene: 6. This CDR3 comprises 13 residues. Germline lookup yields CDR1 SQVTM and CDR2 ANQGSEA. CDR3 in amino acids: CSVEGGRALEQFF. DNA of the CDR3: TGCAGCGTTGAGGGCGGGAGGGCCCTTGAGCAGTTCTTC.

This clonotype was recorded many times. In DNA form, the CDR3 reads TGCAGTGCTACGCTAGCGGTTTACAATGAGCAGTTCTTC. This encodes CSATLAVYNEQFF. J is TRBJ2-1 and V is TRBV20-1; TRBD2 agrees at 7 bases. Germline-derived CDR1 and CDR2 are DFQATT and SNEGSKA (reference sequence). The V and J ends lost 4 bases and 4 bases, in that order; junction bases with no gene match: 4. There are 13 residues in the CDR3.